The clone carrying this T cell receptor (beta chain) has a count of ten or more. Antigen: not known. Molecular barcoding with unique molecular identifiers was used for the TCRbeta library. TCRdb analysed the PCR reads with MiXCR anew, one entry per CDR3 protein. Of around 450,000 distinct CDR3 sequences in the sample, roughly a tenth are singletons; the top ten hold roughly 2.1%. These data come from a study of T-cell reconstitution after alpha-beta-depleted transplantation in children. The CDR3 sequence is 15 residues long. V was shortened by 1 base and J by 4 bases, with 11 bases between the two germline ends. Germline V lookup: CDR1 SGHTA, CDR2 FQGNSA. The study, taken as a whole, reports: At day 60, the high TCRbeta diversity found in some patients originated from recipient T cells and thymic progenitors that had survived. About two months after transplant, alpha-beta T cells reportedly came from several hundred expanded graft clones. At the one-year point after transplant, T-cell counts and TCRbeta diversity were found to come mostly from T cells that had been newly produced.

The sequence derives from a child aged 2-15 years with inherited bone marrow failure, due to receive a stem cell transplant. V and J are TRBV7-2 and TRBJ2-1; D is perhaps TRBD1 (6 bases). The specimen comprised PBMCs, sampled before TCRalphabeta/CD19-depleted stem cell transplant. The CDR3 DNA follows: TGTGCCAGCAGCTTAGGTGGGACACCTTACAATGAGCAGTTCTTC. This translates into CASSLGGTPYNEQFF. Full variable domain (outside the CDR3, taken from reference TRBV7-2 and TRBJ2-1): GAGVSQSPSNKVTEKGKDVELRCDPISGHTALYWYRQSLGQGLEFLIYFQGNSAPDKSGLPSDRFSAERTGGSVSTLTIQRTQQEDSAVYLCASSLGGTPYNEQFFGPGTRLTVL.